These T cell receptor beta chains were read from a single sample in a study of identical twins. MiXCR, applied by TCRdb to the 5' RACE reads, yields one record per CDR3 protein. Here the sample spans hundreds of thousands of distinct CDR3 sequences, 15% to 20% being singletons. These data were also reused for a study on T cells expressing NK-cell markers.

The specimen sequenced was PBMCs. Receptor source: a woman aged 18-29 years in good health. CDR3s include the opening cysteine and the closing phenylalanine or tryptophan. D genes are given only for firm matches. The listing skips clone size in some rows; elsewhere it reads once, few, many or a size class.

>few|TRBJ2-5|NA|TRBV20-1
TGCAGTGCTAGTCGTGGTCAGGGAGAGACCCAGTACTTC
CSASRGQGETQYF
>NA|TRBJ1-6|NA|TRBV6-1
TGTGCCAGCAGGGCACAGACGAATAATTCACCCCTCCACTTT
CASRAQTNNSPLHF
>many|TRBJ1-2|NA|TRBV27
TGTGCCAGCAGGTACAGTGGAGCTAACTATGGCTACACCTTC
CASRYSGANYGYTF
>many|TRBJ1-1|TRBD1|TRBV7-6
TGTGCCAGCACCTTGGGGACAGCGAACACTGAAGCTTTCTTT
CASTLGTANTEAFF
>NA|TRBJ2-3|NA|TRBV20-1
TGCAGTGCTAGAGGTCTAGGAGATACGCAGTATTTT
CSARGLGDTQYF
>NA|TRBJ2-1|TRBD2|TRBV20-1
TGCAGTGCTAGCGCTAGCGGGAGAGGGAATGAGCAGTTCTTC
CSASASGRGNEQFF
>few|TRBJ1-1|NA|TRBV6-2/TRBV6-3
TGTGCCAGCAGGCGAGAAGGGAACACTGAAGCTTTCTTT
CASRREGNTEAFF
>few|TRBJ2-7|NA|TRBV10-3
TGTGCCATCAGTGACCCGGAGGGGACAGCCCGTTGGGAGCAGTACTTC
CAISDPEGTARWEQYF
>few|TRBJ2-3|TRBD2|TRBV29-1
TGCAGCGTGCGACTAGCTGTTAGCACAGATACGCAGTATTTT
CSVRLAVSTDTQYF
>few|TRBJ2-7|NA|TRBV11-2
TGTGCCAGCACCCCTCAGCCTTCATCCCACGAGCAGTACTTC
CASTPQPSSHEQYF
>NA|TRBJ2-3|TRBD1|TRBV13
TGTGCCAGCAGCCCCCGGACAGGGGTGAACACAGATACGCAGTATTTT
CASSPRTGVNTDTQYF
>NA|TRBJ2-1|TRBD2|TRBV7-6
TGTGCCAGCAGCTTAGGGCCGCTCGCGGGAGGGAACAATGAGCAGTTCTTC
CASSLGPLAGGNNEQFF
>NA|TRBJ1-1|NA|TRBV20-1
TGCAGTGCTAGAGCCCCCGACCGCGAATCTTTCTTT
CSARAPDRESFF
>few|TRBJ1-2|NA|TRBV7-2
TGTGCCAGCAGCTTAGAACGGATCTATGGCTACACCTTC
CASSLERIYGYTF
>NA|TRBJ2-1|TRBD2|TRBV7-2
TGTGCCAGCAGCTTATCGTTACTAGCGGGAAACGGGGAGCAGTTCTTC
CASSLSLLAGNGEQFF